The 9 T cell receptor beta chains below come from one sample, sequenced in a study of cytotoxic CD8 clonotypes in ibrutinib-treated CLL. The data were produced by immunoSEQ multiplex PCR, yet TCRdb's version contains in-frame clones alone and is incomplete. The repertoire holds approximately 100,000 clones, with about 50% as singletons. The input for sequencing was PBMCs, taken after 24 months of ibrutinib treatment. Every receptor here comes from a human donor with chronic lymphocytic leukemia.

The V and J genes are TRBV11-1 and TRBJ1-6, with D unresolved. Germline-derived CDR1 and CDR2 are SGHAT and FQDESV (reference sequence). Trimming pared 7 bases from V and 4 bases from J, leaving 8 bases between. The CDR3 loop spans 13 amino acids. The CDR3 DNA reads as TGTGCCAGCACCGAAGGGTATAATTCACCCCTCCACTTT. Its translation is CASTEGYNSPLHF.

The chain employs TRBV30 and TRBJ2-7, with TRBD1 as a possible D gene (5 bases). Trimming pared 3 bases from V and 3 bases from J, leaving 9 bases between. Germline V gives CDR1 GTSNPN, CDR2 SVGIG (reference sequence). The CDR3 is 12 amino acids. The CDR3 coding sequence is TGTGCCTGGAGCAAGCAGGGCTACGAGCAGTACTTC. This gives the protein CAWSKQGYEQYF.

The rearrangement joins TRBV18 to TRBJ2-7; possible D gene TRBD1, 5 bases. Trimming took off 2 bases at V and 5 bases at J, with 10 bases between the two ends. Looked up from germline, CDR1 is KGHSH and CDR2 is LQKENI. The CDR3 extends over 13 amino acids. Here the CDR3 DNA reads TGTGCCAGCTCACCAGGCAGGGCCCACGAGCAGTACTTC. Encoded protein: CASSPGRAHEQYF.

This chain links TRBV5-1 with TRBJ2-2; 10 bases fit TRBD1. J gave up 1 base and V 4 bases, and 4 bases lay outside the gene matches. This CDR3 spans 16 amino acids. CDR1 is SGHRS and CDR2 is YFSETQ in the germline V gene. CDR3 residues: CASSPGTGVNTGELFF. The CDR3 DNA sequence: TGCGCCAGCAGCCCCGGGACAGGGGTGAACACCGGGGAGCTGTTTTTT.

The rearrangement uses TRBV7-3 and TRBJ2-2; TRBD1 is a possible D gene (6 bases). Germline V gene data show CDR1 as SGHTA and CDR2 as FQGTGA. This CDR3 is built from 15 residues. Trimming took 5 bases from V and 7 from J, leaving 17 bases between them. The CDR3, as DNA: TGTGCCAGCAGCACGGGACAACCCGGGGACGGGGAGCTGTTTTTT. It codes for CASSTGQPGDGELFF.

The chain joins TRBV10-1 to TRBJ2-3; D is unresolved. The ends were cut back, 2 bases at V and 6 bases at J, with 12 bases in the middle. The CDR3 is 14 amino acids. Germline values: CDR1 WNHNN, CDR2 SYGVQD (reference sequence). CDR3 coding DNA: TGCGCCAGCAGTGAGATCGGAGAAGGGGATACGCAGTATTTT. Translating it yields CASSEIGEGDTQYF.

The chain uses TRBV2 and TRBJ1-4; TRBD1 matches at 10 bases. The V and J ends lost 5 bases and 8 bases, in that order; junction bases with no gene match: 8. The CDR3 contains 15 residues. Germline CDR1 reads SNHLY; CDR2 reads FYNNEI. In DNA form, the CDR3 reads TGTGCCAGCAGTCCGACAGGGGGCCTGGGAGAAAAACTGTTTTTT. It yields the protein CASSPTGGLGEKLFF.

This clone was found a few times. The chain couples TRBV5-1 to TRBJ1-6; a possible D gene is TRBD1 (5 bases). The V and J ends lost 4 bases and 1 base respectively, with 15 bases between them. Looked up from germline, CDR1 is SGHRS and CDR2 is YFSETQ. The CDR3 length is 17 residues. CDR3 sequence: CASSPGQGGSYNSPLHF. The CDR3 nucleotides read TGCGCCAGCAGCCCCGGTCAGGGAGGGTCCTATAATTCACCCCTCCACTTT.

The chain joins TRBV5-3 to TRBJ2-7, with 7 bases matching TRBD1. TRBV5-3 falls under the ORF class, with uncertain function. V was pared by 2 bases and J by 4 bases, with 6 bases of the junction left unmatched. The CDR3 loop spans 14 amino acids. CDR3 DNA: TGTGCCAGAAGCTTCGCACAGGGGAATTACGAGCAGTACTTC. Translating it yields CARSFAQGNYEQYF.